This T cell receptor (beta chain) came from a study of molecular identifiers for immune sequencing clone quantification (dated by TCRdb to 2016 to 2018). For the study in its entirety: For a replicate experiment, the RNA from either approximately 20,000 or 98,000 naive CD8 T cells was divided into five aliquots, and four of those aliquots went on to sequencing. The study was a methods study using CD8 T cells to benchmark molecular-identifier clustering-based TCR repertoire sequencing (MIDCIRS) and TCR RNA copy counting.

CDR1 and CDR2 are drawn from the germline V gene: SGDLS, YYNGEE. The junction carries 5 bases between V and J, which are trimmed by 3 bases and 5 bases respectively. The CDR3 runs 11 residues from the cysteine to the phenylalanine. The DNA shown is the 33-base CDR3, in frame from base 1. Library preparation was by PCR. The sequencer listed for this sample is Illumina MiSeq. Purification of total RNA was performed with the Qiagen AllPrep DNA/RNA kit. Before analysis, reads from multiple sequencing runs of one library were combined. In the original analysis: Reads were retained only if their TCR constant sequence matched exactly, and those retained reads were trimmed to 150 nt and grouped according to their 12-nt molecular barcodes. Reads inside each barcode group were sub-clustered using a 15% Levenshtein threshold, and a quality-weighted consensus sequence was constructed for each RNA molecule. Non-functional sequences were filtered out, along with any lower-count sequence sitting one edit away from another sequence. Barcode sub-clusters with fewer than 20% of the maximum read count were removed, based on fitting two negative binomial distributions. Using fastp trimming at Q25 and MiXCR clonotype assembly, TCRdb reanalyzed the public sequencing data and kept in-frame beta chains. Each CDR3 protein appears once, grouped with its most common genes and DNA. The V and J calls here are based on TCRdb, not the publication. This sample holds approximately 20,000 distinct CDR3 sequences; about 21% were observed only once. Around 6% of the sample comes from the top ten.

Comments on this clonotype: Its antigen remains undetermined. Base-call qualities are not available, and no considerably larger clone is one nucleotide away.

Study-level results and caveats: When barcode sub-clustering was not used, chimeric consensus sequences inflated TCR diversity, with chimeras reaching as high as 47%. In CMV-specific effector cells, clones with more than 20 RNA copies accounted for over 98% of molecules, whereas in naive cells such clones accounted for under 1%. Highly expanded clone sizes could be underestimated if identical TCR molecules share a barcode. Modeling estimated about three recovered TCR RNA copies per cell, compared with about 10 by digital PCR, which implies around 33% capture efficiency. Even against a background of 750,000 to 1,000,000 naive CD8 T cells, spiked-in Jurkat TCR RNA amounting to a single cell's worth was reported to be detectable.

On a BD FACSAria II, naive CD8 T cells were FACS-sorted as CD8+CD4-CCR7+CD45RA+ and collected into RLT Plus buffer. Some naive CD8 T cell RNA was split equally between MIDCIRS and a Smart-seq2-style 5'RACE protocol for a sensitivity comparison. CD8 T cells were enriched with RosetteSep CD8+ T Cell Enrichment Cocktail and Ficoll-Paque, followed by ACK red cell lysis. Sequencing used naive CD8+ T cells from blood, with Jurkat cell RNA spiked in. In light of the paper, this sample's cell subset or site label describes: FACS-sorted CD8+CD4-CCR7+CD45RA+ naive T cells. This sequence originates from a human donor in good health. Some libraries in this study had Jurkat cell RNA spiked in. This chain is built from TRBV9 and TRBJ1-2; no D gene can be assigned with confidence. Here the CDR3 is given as CASSDAYGYTF. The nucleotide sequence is TGTGCCAGCAGCGACGCATATGGCTACACCTTC.